The clone carrying this T cell receptor beta chain was observed a handful of times. Its antigen is currently unknown. In patients aged 18 to 65, hyperthyroidism was newly diagnosed, with duration under 2 months. Uncontrolled infection, other autoimmune disease, pregnancy or lactation led to exclusion. Authors of the study amplified TCR beta CDR3 regions from RNA transcripts. A first-round RT-PCR of the TCR CDR3 used the HTBI primer set. TCRdb fed the multiplex PCR reads into MiXCR, producing one record per CDR3 protein. This sample has just over 550,000 distinct CDR3 sequences; approximately 44% occur once, and the top ten carry 8.2%. The CDR3 consists of 12 residues. V shed 7 bases and J shed 0 bases, with 6 bases lying between them. Germline V lookup: CDR1 KGHDR, CDR2 SFDVKD. This entry comes from a study of T cells in Graves' hyperthyroidism and ophthalmopathy. Overall study findings and caveats: Most thyroid clonotypes expanded above 0.001 appeared in blood too. The authors' 13 V-J model separated ophthalmopathy from stable hyperthyroidism.

The sample consisted of peripheral blood or thyroid tissue (not recorded which). The receptor was isolated from a woman in her late teens or twenties with Graves' hyperthyroidism. The J gene is TRBJ2-7, the V gene TRBV24-1; D gene unclear. In DNA form, the CDR3 reads TGTGCCACCAGACAGTACTCCTACGAGCAGTACTTC. Residues: CATRQYSYEQYF.